These 24 T cell receptor beta chains originate from one sample sequenced in a study of blood T cells in healthy people across ages. PCR was performed a second time for about 7 to 11 cycles using a sample-barcoded 5' primer and a J-beta primer mix. TCRdb reanalysed the 5' RACE reads using MiXCR and keeps one entry per CDR3 protein. This sample has approximately 800,000 distinct CDR3 sequences, with roughly 50% found just once. Input material: blood. The receptors derive from a man between 25 and 39 years old in good health.

CDR3 in DNA: TGCAGTGCTACCCCTGGCTCCTCGAACACTGAAGCTTTCTTT. Protein sequence: CSATPGSSNTEAFF. The chain employs TRBV20-1 and TRBJ1-1; D gene ambiguous. Trimming cost V 4 bases and J 1 base, with 13 bases left between them. The CDR3 contains 14 residues. Germline lookup yields CDR1 DFQATT and CDR2 SNEGSKA (reference sequence).

This rearrangement joins TRBV20-1 to TRBJ2-4; D is unresolved. The DNA end lines up better with TRBJ2-7; the J call may be wrong. The germline V gene has CDR1 DFQATT and CDR2 SNEGSKA (reference sequence). This CDR3 has 13 amino acids. CDR3 in DNA: TGCAGTGCTCGCGCCAGGCAAGCCTACGAGCAGTACTTC. It specifies CSARARQAYEQYF.

Only a few counts were recorded for this clonotype. The rearrangement joins TRBV14 to TRBJ2-1, with a tentative D call TRBD1 (5 bases). Germline CDR1 is SGHDN and CDR2 is FVKESK. The CDR3 is made up of 13 amino acids. V was cut by 4 bases and J by 9 bases, with 13 bases left in between. CDR3 amino acids: CASSLTAQGEQFF. DNA of the CDR3: TGTGCCAGCAGCCTAACGGCTCAGGGTGAGCAGTTCTTC.

The chain combines TRBV7-2 with TRBJ2-7; no reliable D call. The CDR3 has 15 residues. Per germline, CDR1 SGHTA and CDR2 FQGNSA. V was clipped by 1 base and J by 0 bases, with 10 bases between them. The CDR3 nucleotides are TGTGCCAGCAGCTTAGTTGGCGAGAGCTCCTACGAGCAGTACTTC. Protein sequence: CASSLVGESSYEQYF.

The chain couples TRBV27 to TRBJ1-2, with 8 nucleotides matching TRBD1. V trimming: 5 bases; J trimming: 8 bases; junction bases outside the gene matches: 4. CDR3 length: 12 residues. Germline V CDR1 and CDR2: MNHEY, SMNVEV (reference sequence). The DNA of the CDR3 is TGTGCCAGCAGTACAGGGGGAGAAGGCTACACCTTC. Amino acid sequence: CASSTGGEGYTF.

The chain employs TRBV7-2 and TRBJ2-3; 10 bases are a match to TRBD2. Per germline, CDR1 SGHTA and CDR2 FQGNSA. V was pared by 4 bases and J by 6 bases, with 7 bases of the junction left unmatched. There are 15 residues in the CDR3. CDR3 sequence reads: CASSSIAGGRDTQYF. The CDR3 bases are TGTGCCAGCAGCTCAATAGCGGGAGGACGGGATACGCAGTATTTT. The full variable domain, completed using reference TRBV7-2 and TRBJ2-3, is GAGVSQSPSNKVTEKGKDVELRCDPISGHTALYWYRQSLGQGLEFLIYFQGNSAPDKSGLPSDRFSAERTGGSVSTLTIQRTQQEDSAVYLCASSSIAGGRDTQYFGPGTRLTVL.

The chain employs TRBV29-1 and TRBJ2-4, with D perhaps matching TRBD1 or TRBD2 (5 bases each). Germline CDR1 SQVTM, CDR2 ANQGSEA. V gave up 7 bases and J gave up 5 bases, with 12 bases separating them. The CDR3 spans 12 residues. This CDR3 reads CSAGLGENIQYF. The CDR3 region has the DNA TGCAGCGCCGGACTGGGGGAAAACATTCAGTACTTC.

This chain links TRBV3-1 with TRBJ2-7, with D maybe TRBD2 (5 bases). Trimming took 0 bases from V and 7 from J, leaving 16 bases between them. The CDR3 contains 15 residues. Germline V gene lookup returns CDR1 LGHDT and CDR2 YNNKEL (reference sequence). The CDR3 region is CASSQDRAGAREQYF. The CDR3 DNA follows: TGTGCCAGCAGCCAAGATCGGGCGGGCGCCCGGGAGCAGTACTTC.

The rearrangement links TRBV4-2 to TRBJ2-5; tentatively, D is TRBD2 (6 bases). CDR3 length: 17 amino acids. Germline-derived CDR1 and CDR2 are LGHNA and YNFKEQ. The V gene lost 0 bases and the J gene lost 2 bases, with 16 bases spanning the gap. This CDR3 is CASSQEIRLARQETQYF. The CDR3 bases are TGTGCCAGCAGCCAAGAAATCCGGCTAGCGAGGCAAGAGACCCAGTACTTC.

The J gene is TRBJ2-7, the V gene TRBV7-6; 8 bases align to TRBD2. Germline values: CDR1 SGHVS, CDR2 FNYEAQ. V lost 8 bases to trimming and J lost 3 bases; unmatched junction nucleotides: 12. This CDR3 has 15 amino acids. The CDR3 sequence: CASAFRGSGGYEQYF. The DNA of the CDR3 is TGTGCCAGCGCCTTCCGGGGCAGCGGGGGCTACGAGCAGTACTTC.

The chain employs TRBV5-1 and TRBJ2-4; perhaps TRBD2 as D (5 bases). The assigned J gene may be wrong: the sequence end matches TRBJ2-7 better. The length of the CDR3 is 16 residues. Germline V gene data show CDR1 as SGHRS and CDR2 as YFSETQ. CDR3 sequence reads: CASSLERLAMGHEQYF. The CDR3 DNA is TGCGCCAGCAGCTTGGAGAGGTTAGCGATGGGCCACGAGCAGTACTTC.

V is TRBV30 and J is TRBJ2-1; D remains ambiguous. CDR3 length: 11 amino acids. V was pared by 3 bases and J by 10 bases, with 10 bases between. Per the germline V gene, CDR1 is GTSNPN and CDR2 is SVGIG (reference sequence). In DNA form, the CDR3 reads TGTGCCTGGAGCCCGGCACGCGAGCAGTTCTTC. Its translation: CAWSPAREQFF.

This chain uses TRBV7-2 with TRBJ2-6; the D is unclear. The germline V gene encodes CDR1 SGHTA and CDR2 FQGNSA. Trimming left V 2 bases short and J 3 bases short, with 14 bases between. The CDR3 spans 17 residues. Here the CDR3 reads CASSLSNFGSGANVLTF. The DNA of the CDR3 is TGTGCCAGCAGCTTATCTAATTTTGGAAGTGGGGCCAACGTCCTGACTTTC.

The chain joins TRBV7-9 to TRBJ2-4; 12 bases are a match to TRBD1. The J call may be wrong; the DNA end is better matched by TRBJ2-7. The CDR3 loop spans 17 amino acids. Germline V gene data show CDR1 as SEHNR and CDR2 as FQNEAQ (reference sequence). The CDR3 loop reads CASSPQGDRGRPYEQYF. The CDR3 DNA reads as TGTGCCAGCAGCCCGCAGGGGGACAGGGGGCGCCCCTACGAGCAGTACTTC.

This sequence joins TRBV5-6 and TRBJ2-3, with TRBD2 identical over 10 bases. The CDR3 consists of 15 residues. The germline CDR1 and CDR2 sequences are SGHDT and YYEEEE. J gave up 3 bases and V 4 bases, and 5 bases lay outside the gene matches. In nucleotides, the CDR3 is TGTGCCAGCAGCGTTCCTAGCGGGAGAACAGATACGCAGTATTTT. This gives the protein CASSVPSGRTDTQYF.

This clonotype was observed at least ten times. The chain has TRBV3-1 and TRBJ1-1; D is ambiguous. In germline, CDR1 is LGHDT, CDR2 YNNKEL (reference sequence). The ends were cut back, 0 bases at V and 10 bases at J, with 9 bases in the middle. This CDR3 is built from 12 residues. The DNA for the CDR3 is TGTGCCAGCAGCCAAGATCTTCCACCAGCTTTCTTT. This sequence encodes CASSQDLPPAFF.

This clonotype occurred a few times. The chain uses TRBV11-1 and TRBJ2-1, with 9 bases that match TRBD2. From germline, CDR1 is SGHAT and CDR2 FQDESV (reference sequence). With 4 bases clipped from V and 7 bases from J, the junction kept 11 bases outside the gene matches. This CDR3 has 16 amino acids. The CDR3: CASSSPAGGFFNEQFF. CDR3 in DNA: TGTGCCAGCAGCTCGCCAGCGGGGGGCTTCTTTAATGAGCAGTTCTTC.

This clonotype was seen only a few times. The chain couples TRBV6-6 to TRBJ2-3; D is unresolved. The CDR3 totals 16 residues. Trimming cost V 6 bases and J 2 bases, with 18 bases left between them. CDR1 and CDR2 from the germline V gene are MNHNY and SVGAGI (reference sequence). For the CDR3, the DNA is TGTGCCAGCAGCTCTAACGGGCGGATTAACACAGATACGCAGTATTTT. It yields the protein CASSSNGRINTDTQYF.

This clonotype was picked up one time. This chain connects TRBV6-5 to TRBJ2-1; D call uncertain. V was trimmed by 5 bases and J by 9 bases, leaving 8 bases between them. The V gene's germline CDR1 is MNHEY and CDR2 SVGAGI. CDR3 length: 11 residues. The CDR3 bases are TGTGCCAGCAGTAGATACGGTGAGCAGTTCTTC. Translated, it gives CASSRYGEQFF.

This clonotype was counted between two and nine times. The V gene is TRBV5-1, the J gene TRBJ2-1; D is possibly TRBD2 (6 bases). This CDR3 is built from 13 residues. V lost 2 bases and J lost 10, with 13 bases in between. The germline gives CDR1 SGHRS, CDR2 YFSETQ. CDR3 loop: CASSLYSGREQFF. The CDR3 region has the DNA TGCGCCAGCAGCTTATATAGCGGACGGGAGCAGTTCTTC. Full variable domain (rest looked up from reference TRBV5-1 and TRBJ2-1): KAGVTQTPRYLIKTRGQQVTLSCSPISGHRSVSWYQQTPGQGLQFLFEYFSETQRNKGNFPGRFSGRQFSNSRSEMNVSTLELGDSALYLCASSLYSGREQFFGPGTRLTVL.

This clonotype was recorded only once. The V and J genes are TRBV20-1 and TRBJ2-1; D perhaps matches TRBD1 (5 bases). Trimming stripped 3 bases from V and 8 bases from J, with 14 bases between. The germline V gene has CDR1 DFQATT and CDR2 SNEGSKA (reference sequence). This CDR3 has 13 residues. The CDR3 coding sequence is TGCAGTGCTAGGGGGCCCCCACGGGATGAGCAGTTCTTC. It translates to CSARGPPRDEQFF.

The rearrangement joins TRBV10-3 to TRBJ2-4, with no clear D. The end of the DNA fits TRBJ2-7 better, so the J call may be wrong. Per germline, CDR1 ENHRY and CDR2 SYGVKD. This CDR3 spans 13 amino acids. The CDR3 is CAIRAQSPYEQYF. CDR3 nucleotides: TGTGCAATCCGAGCCCAGAGCCCCTACGAGCAGTACTTC.

In its sample, this clonotype was seen a few times. The rearrangement joins TRBV6-1 to TRBJ1-2, with unresolved D. The CDR3 spans 14 residues. With 1 base removed from V and 2 bases from J, the gap between germline ends came to 8 bases. CDR1 is MNHNS, CDR2 SASEGT, per germline. CDR3 sequence reads: CASSEGVGNYGYTF. The DNA for the CDR3 is TGTGCCAGCAGTGAAGGGGTGGGCAACTATGGCTACACCTTC.

The chain couples TRBV5-1 to TRBJ2-3; 10 nucleotides match TRBD2. The germline CDR1 and CDR2 sequences are SGHRS and YFSETQ. This CDR3 comprises 16 residues. Unmatched junction bases numbered 14, after V lost 3 bases and J lost 10 bases. The CDR3 coding sequence is TGCGCCAGCAGCTCCGCAGCGGGAGGGGGAGAGAATTCGCAGTATTTT. Amino acid sequence: CASSSAAGGGENSQYF.